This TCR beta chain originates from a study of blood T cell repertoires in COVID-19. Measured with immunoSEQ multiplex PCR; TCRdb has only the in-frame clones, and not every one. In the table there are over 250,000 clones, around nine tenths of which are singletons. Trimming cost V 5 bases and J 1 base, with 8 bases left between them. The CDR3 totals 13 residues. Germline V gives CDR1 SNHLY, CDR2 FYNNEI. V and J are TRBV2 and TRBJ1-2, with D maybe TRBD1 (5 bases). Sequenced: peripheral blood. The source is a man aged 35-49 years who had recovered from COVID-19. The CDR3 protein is CASSKDSNYGYTF. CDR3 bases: TGTGCCAGCAGTAAAGACAGTAACTATGGCTACACCTTC. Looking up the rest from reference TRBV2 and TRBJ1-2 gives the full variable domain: EPEVTQTPSHQVTQMGQEVILRCVPISNHLYFYWYRQILGQKVEFLVSFYNNEISEKSEIFDDQFSVERPDGSNFTLKIRSTKLEDSAMYFCASSKDSNYGYTFGSGTRLTVV.